This T cell receptor beta chain emerged from a study of blood T cell repertoires in COVID-19. Study summary: The United States, Italy and Spain were the sources of the acute and convalescent COVID-19 samples. T cells, B-cell-depleted T cells, or PBMCs provided the cDNA or gDNA that served as material.

The CDR3 contains 15 residues. Unmatched junction bases numbered 6, after V lost 4 bases and J lost 2 bases. Per germline, CDR1 LNHDA and CDR2 SQIVND (reference sequence). This clone is a singleton in its sample. Methods used by the authors: Estimation of nucleated cell counts was performed using reference gene primer amplification. Sequencing was performed with immunoSEQ multiplex PCR; in TCRdb, only in-frame clones are kept and a portion is missing. V and J calls and clone size come straight from that table; D and trimming were deduced from the DNA. The table records approximately 100,000 clones, 84% of them present only once.

The chain recombines TRBV19 with TRBJ2-7; 9 nucleotides agree with TRBD1. The TCR sequence derives from a human donor in a cohort sampled during active or convalescent COVID-19. The sequenced material came from peripheral blood. Here the CDR3 reads CASSTRDRAPYEQYF. Written as DNA, the CDR3 is TGTGCCAGTAGTACCCGGGACAGGGCACCCTACGAGCAGTACTTC.